Listed below are T cell receptor beta chains from one sample, sequenced in a study of cytomegalovirus exposure and HLA in healthy donors. Measured with immunoSEQ multiplex PCR; TCRdb has only the in-frame clones, and not every one. Of 100,000 to 150,000 clones detected, about two thirds appear once; the ten largest clones hold over 2%. Sequences were obtained from PBMCs. All receptors come from a woman aged 60-75 years in good health and CMV-seropositive. Both conserved end residues are part of each CDR3. D genes are given only for firm matches. Rows may omit the clone size; those that give it use once, few, many or a size class.

clone_size | j_call | v_call | d_call | cdr3_aa | cdr3_nt
few | TRBJ2-6 | TRBV19 | NA | CASSLRSGANVLTF | TGTGCCAGTAGTCTGCGCTCTGGGGCCAACGTCCTGACTTTC
once | TRBJ1-1 | TRBV28 | NA | CASSLALDRGKAFF | TGTGCCAGCAGTTTAGCCCTAGACCGGGGGAAAGCTTTCTTT
once | TRBJ1-5 | TRBV2 | TRBD1 | CASSGGAGGRQPQHF | TGTGCCAGCAGTGGAGGGGCAGGGGGACGGCAGCCCCAGCATTTT
few | TRBJ1-4 | TRBV7-9 | NA | CASSLGQTEANEKLFF | TGTGCCAGCAGCCTCGGACAGACGGAGGCTAATGAAAAACTGTTTTTT
once | TRBJ1-3 | TRBV5-4 | NA | CASSLRSGGNTIYF | TGTGCCAGCAGCTTGCGAAGCGGTGGAAACACCATATATTTT
NA | TRBJ2-7 | TRBV27 | NA | CASSSITGSYEQYF | TGTGCCAGCAGTTCGATAACAGGATCCTACGAGCAGTACTTC
NA | TRBJ1-4 | TRBV6-5 | NA | CASSPNRAPNEKLFF | TGTGCCAGCAGTCCGAACAGGGCTCCCAATGAAAAACTGTTTTTT
NA | TRBJ2-7 | TRBV2 | TRBD1 | CASRVQGSSYEQYF | TGTGCCAGCAGAGTACAGGGGAGCTCCTACGAGCAGTACTTC
NA | TRBJ2-4 | TRBV27 | NA | CASSGGTAPVLAKNIQYF | TGTGCCAGCAGTGGGGGGACAGCACCAGTTTTAGCCAAAAACATTCAGTACTTC
NA | TRBJ2-3 | TRBV5-1 | TRBD2 | CASSYSGGPTDTQYF | TGCGCCAGCAGCTATAGCGGGGGGCCGACAGATACGCAGTATTTT
once | TRBJ2-7 | TRBV5-1 | TRBD1 | CASSTTQGYEQYF | TGCGCCAGCAGCACCACACAGGGGTACGAGCAGTACTTC
NA | TRBJ1-1 | TRBV10-3 | TRBD1 | CAISRDRELGEAFF | TGTGCCATCAGCCGGGACAGGGAGCTTGGGGAAGCTTTCTTT
NA | TRBJ2-7 | TRBV28 | NA | CASSYSSYEQYF | TGTGCCAGCAGTTATAGCTCCTACGAGCAGTACTTC
NA | TRBJ2-2 | TRBV5-1 | TRBD1 | CASSSDRDRDTGELFF | TGCGCCAGCAGCTCTGACCGGGACAGGGACACCGGGGAGCTGTTTTTT
NA | TRBJ2-5 | TRBV19 | TRBD2 | CASSPRRLAGGEEQYF | TGTGCCAGTAGTCCCCGCCGACTAGCGGGGGGAGAAGAGCAGTACTTC
NA | TRBJ2-2 | TRBV6-1 | TRBD1 | CASSEFLFTGTDRRTGELFF | TGTGCCAGCAGTGAATTTTTGTTTACCGGGACAGACCGTCGGACCGGGGAGCTGTTTTTT
NA | TRBJ1-2 | TRBV25-1 | NA | CASSDPDSYGYTF | TGTGCCAGCAGTGACCCAGACAGCTATGGCTACACCTTC
NA | TRBJ1-2 | TRBV6-6 | TRBD1 | CASSFDRANYGYTF | TGTGCCAGCAGTTTCGACAGGGCTAACTATGGCTACACCTTC
NA | TRBJ2-1 | TRBV5-4 | NA | CASSLDISSYNEQFF | TGTGCCAGCAGCTTAGACATCAGCTCCTACAATGAGCAGTTCTTC
NA | TRBJ1-2 | TRBV5-1 | NA | CASSLGDTSYGYTF | TGCGCCAGCAGCTTGGGGGACACCTCATATGGCTACACCTTC
NA | TRBJ1-2 | TRBV5-5 | NA | CASSLVGTGIF | NA
few | TRBJ2-2 | TRBV9 | TRBD2 | CASSVGGGAVELFF | TGTGCCAGCAGCGTAGGCGGGGGGGCGGTGGAGCTGTTTTTT
NA | TRBJ1-2 | TRBV15 | NA | CATSRDREGYGYTF | TGTGCCACCAGCAGAGACCGGGAAGGGTATGGCTACACCTTC
NA | TRBJ1-5 | TRBV10-3 | TRBD1 | CAISLDRVGQPQHF | TGTGCCATCAGCCTTGACAGGGTTGGCCAGCCCCAGCATTTT
NA | TRBJ1-5 | TRBV4-1 | NA | CASSQNSYQPQHF | TGCGCCAGCAGCCAAAACAGTTATCAGCCCCAGCATTTT
NA | TRBJ2-2 | TRBV10-3 | TRBD2 | CAIRAPGTTNTGELFF | TGTGCCATCAGAGCACCCGGGACTACGAACACCGGGGAGCTGTTTTTT
few | TRBJ2-1 | TRBV7-7 | TRBD1 | CASSLTGTGKGNEQFF | TGTGCCAGCAGCCTTACCGGGACAGGGAAGGGCAATGAGCAGTTCTTC
NA | TRBJ2-2 | TRBV19 | NA | CASSIGPNTEELFF | TGTGCCAGTAGTATTGGCCCGAACACCGAGGAGCTGTTTTTT
NA | TRBJ2-7 | TRBV19 | NA | CASSIGGGEQYF | TGTGCCAGTAGTATAGGAGGGGGCGAGCAGTACTTC
NA | TRBJ1-1 | TRBV9 | TRBD1 | CASSAETGFDTEAFF | TGTGCCAGCAGCGCCGAGACAGGGTTCGACACTGAAGCTTTCTTT
NA | TRBJ1-1 | TRBV10-3 | NA | CAISGIMNTEAFF | TGTGCCATCAGCGGTATAATGAACACTGAAGCTTTCTTT
NA | TRBJ1-2 | TRBV19 | NA | CASRAEGTNYGYTF | TGTGCCAGCCGGGCGGAGGGGACTAACTATGGCTACACCTTC
once | TRBJ1-1 | TRBV19 | TRBD1 | CASSIVRDSTVAFF | TGTGCCAGTAGTATAGTCCGGGACAGCACGGTGGCTTTCTTT
NA | TRBJ1-1 | TRBV2 | TRBD1 | CASSLPGGYNTEAFF | TGTGCCAGCAGTCTACCAGGGGGGTATAACACTGAAGCTTTCTTT
NA | TRBJ2-7 | TRBV5-1 | TRBD1 | CASSPQGAQLYEQYF | TGCGCCAGCAGCCCGCAGGGGGCGCAGCTCTACGAGCAGTACTTC
few | TRBJ1-4 | TRBV5-5 | TRBD1 | CASSSSGGLWEKLFF | TGTGCCAGCAGCTCCTCAGGGGGCCTCTGGGAAAAACTGTTTTTT
NA | TRBJ2-7 | TRBV18 | TRBD1 | CASSPPGQGTFEQYF | TGTGCCAGCTCACCACCGGGACAGGGGACCTTCGAGCAGTACTTC
NA | TRBJ2-2 | TRBV27 | TRBD1 | CASRGLPGQGAAGELFF | TGTGCCAGCAGAGGCCTCCCGGGACAGGGAGCTGCAGGGGAGCTGTTTTTT
NA | TRBJ1-2 | TRBV4-1 | TRBD1 | CASSLRFQGALDGYTF | TGCGCCAGCAGCCTCCGCTTCCAGGGGGCCCTGGATGGCTACACCTTC
NA | TRBJ2-5 | TRBV9 | TRBD2 | CASSVIGGVETQYF | TGTGCCAGCAGCGTAATTGGGGGGGTAGAGACCCAGTACTTC
NA | TRBJ1-6 | TRBV27 | TRBD1 | CASRERDRPNSPLHF | TGTGCCAGCAGGGAGAGGGACAGGCCGAATTCACCCCTCCACTTT
NA | TRBJ1-4 | TRBV27 | NA | CASSPRTGNEKLFF | TGTGCCAGCAGTCCTCGGACGGGAAATGAAAAACTGTTTTTT
NA | TRBJ2-2 | TRBV10-1 | NA | CASSEIGHPNTGELFF | TGCGCCAGCAGTGAAATAGGACACCCGAACACCGGGGAGCTGTTTTTT
once | TRBJ2-5 | TRBV5-8 | TRBD1 | CASSRDRDGTQYF | TGTGCCAGCAGCCGGGACAGGGATGGGACCCAGTACTTC